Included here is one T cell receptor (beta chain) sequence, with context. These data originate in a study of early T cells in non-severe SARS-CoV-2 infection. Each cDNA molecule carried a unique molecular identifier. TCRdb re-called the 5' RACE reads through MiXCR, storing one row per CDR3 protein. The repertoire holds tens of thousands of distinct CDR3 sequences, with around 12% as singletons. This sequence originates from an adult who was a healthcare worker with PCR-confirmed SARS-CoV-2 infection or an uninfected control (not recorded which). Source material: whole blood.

The CDR3 reads CASSLALTSGNTGELFF. The CDR3 DNA reads TGTGCCAGCAGCTTAGCGCTTACTAGCGGAAACACCGGGGAGCTGTTTTTT. V and J are TRBV7-8 and TRBJ2-2; 8 bases are shared with TRBD2. V dropped 0 bases and J dropped 2; count of bases not matched to a gene: 5. Looked up from germline, CDR1 is SGHVS and CDR2 is FQNEAQ. This CDR3 has 17 residues. Using reference TRBV7-8 and TRBJ2-2 for the parts outside the CDR3, the full variable domain is GAGVSQSPRYKVAKRGQDVALRCDPISGHVSLFWYQQALGQGPEFLTYFQNEAQLDKSGLPSDRFFAERPEGSVSTLKIQRTQQEDSAVYLCASSLALTSGNTGELFFGEGSRLTVL.